This entry is about one T cell receptor beta chain. Assignment of participants to cohorts was predicated upon participant-reported clinical history. Among Cohort 3 donors, those recovered had two negative PCRs, clearance, or symptom resolution. The germline V gene has CDR1 SGHTA and CDR2 FQGNSA. CDR3 length: 13 amino acids. Trimming left V 0 bases short and J 6 bases short, with 9 bases between. These data are taken from a study of blood T cell repertoires in COVID-19. Across the whole study: The origin of the acute and convalescent COVID-19 samples was the United States, Italy and Spain.

Repertoires were generated with immunoSEQ multiplex PCR, while TCRdb's copy carries only in-frame clones and drops some. Of 250,000 to 300,000 clones in the sample, 90% were seen once. The chain carries TRBV7-2 and TRBJ2-7; D might be TRBD2 (6 bases). Sequencing input: PBMCs or T cells enriched from blood (not recorded which). This TCR was recovered from a woman aged 25 to 39 who had recovered from COVID-19. CDR3 nucleotides: TGTGCCAGCAGCTTAGCCCGGGACTTCGAGCAGTACTTC. Protein sequence: CASSLARDFEQYF. Together with reference TRBV7-2 and TRBJ2-7, the CDR3 gives the full variable domain: GAGVSQSPSNKVTEKGKDVELRCDPISGHTALYWYRQSLGQGLEFLIYFQGNSAPDKSGLPSDRFSAERTGGSVSTLTIQRTQQEDSAVYLCASSLARDFEQYFGPGTRLTVT.